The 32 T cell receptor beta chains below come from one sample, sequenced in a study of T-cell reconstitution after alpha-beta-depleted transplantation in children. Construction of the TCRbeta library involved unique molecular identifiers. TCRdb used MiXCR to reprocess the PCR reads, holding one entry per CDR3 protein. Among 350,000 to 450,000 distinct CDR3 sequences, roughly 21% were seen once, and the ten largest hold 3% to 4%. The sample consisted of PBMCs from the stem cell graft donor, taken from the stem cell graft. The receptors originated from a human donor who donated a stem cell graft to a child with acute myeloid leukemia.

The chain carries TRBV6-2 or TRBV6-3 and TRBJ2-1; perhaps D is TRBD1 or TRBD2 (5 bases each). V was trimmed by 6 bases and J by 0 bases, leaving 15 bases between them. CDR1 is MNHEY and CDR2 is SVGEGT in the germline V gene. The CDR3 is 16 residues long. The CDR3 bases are TGTGCCAGCAGAAATTCTTTTGGGGGCTCCTACAATGAGCAGTTCTTC. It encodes CASRNSFGGSYNEQFF.

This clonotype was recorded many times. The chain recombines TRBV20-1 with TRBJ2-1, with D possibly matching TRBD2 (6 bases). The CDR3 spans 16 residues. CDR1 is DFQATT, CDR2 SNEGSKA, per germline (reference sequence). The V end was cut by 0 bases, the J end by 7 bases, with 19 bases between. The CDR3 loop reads CSARDMGGRPKNEQFF. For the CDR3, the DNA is TGCAGTGCTAGAGATATGGGTGGGAGGCCCAAAAATGAGCAGTTCTTC.

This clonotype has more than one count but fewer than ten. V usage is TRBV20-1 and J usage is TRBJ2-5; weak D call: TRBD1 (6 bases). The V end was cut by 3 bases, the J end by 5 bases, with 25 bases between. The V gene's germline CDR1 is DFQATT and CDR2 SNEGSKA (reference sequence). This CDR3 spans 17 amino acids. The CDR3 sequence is CSARDPGQFGEGETQYF. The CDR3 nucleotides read TGCAGTGCTAGGGACCCTGGACAGTTCGGTGAGGGGGAGACCCAGTACTTC.

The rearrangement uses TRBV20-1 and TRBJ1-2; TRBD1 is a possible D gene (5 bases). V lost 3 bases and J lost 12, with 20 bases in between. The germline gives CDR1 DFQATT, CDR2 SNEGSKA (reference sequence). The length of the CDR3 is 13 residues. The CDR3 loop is CSASRGGGEWHTF. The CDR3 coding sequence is TGCAGTGCTAGTCGGGGCGGCGGTGAGTGGCACACCTTC.

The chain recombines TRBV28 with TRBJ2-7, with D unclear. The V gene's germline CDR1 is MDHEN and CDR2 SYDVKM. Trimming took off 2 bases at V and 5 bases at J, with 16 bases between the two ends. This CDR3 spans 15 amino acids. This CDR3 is CASSLRSTSKNEQYF. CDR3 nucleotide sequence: TGTGCCAGCAGTTTACGGTCCACTTCTAAAAACGAGCAGTACTTC.

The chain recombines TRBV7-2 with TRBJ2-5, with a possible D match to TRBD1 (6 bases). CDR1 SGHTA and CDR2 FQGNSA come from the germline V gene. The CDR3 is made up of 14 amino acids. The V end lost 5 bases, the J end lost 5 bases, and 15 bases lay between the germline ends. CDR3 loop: CASSLSGTRETQYF. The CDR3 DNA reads TGTGCCAGCAGCCTCTCCGGGACAAGGGAGACCCAGTACTTC.

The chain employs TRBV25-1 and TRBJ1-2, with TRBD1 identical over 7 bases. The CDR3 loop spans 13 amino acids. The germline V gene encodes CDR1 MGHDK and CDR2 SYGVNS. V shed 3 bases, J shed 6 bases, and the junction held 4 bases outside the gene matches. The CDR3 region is CASSDWDSDGYTF. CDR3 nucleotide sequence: TGTGCCAGCAGTGATTGGGACAGTGATGGCTACACCTTC.

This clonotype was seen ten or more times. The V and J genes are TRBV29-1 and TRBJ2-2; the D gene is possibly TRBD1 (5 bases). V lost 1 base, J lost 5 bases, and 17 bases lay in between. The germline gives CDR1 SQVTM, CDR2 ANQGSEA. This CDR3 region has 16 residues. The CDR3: CSVEGTDKHGTGELFF. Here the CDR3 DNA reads TGCAGCGTTGAAGGGACGGACAAACATGGGACCGGGGAGCTGTTTTTT.

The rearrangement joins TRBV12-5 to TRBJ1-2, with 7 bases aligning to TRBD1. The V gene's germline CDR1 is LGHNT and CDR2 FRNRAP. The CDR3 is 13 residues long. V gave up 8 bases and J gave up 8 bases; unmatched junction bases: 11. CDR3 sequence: CASRAKGALGYTF. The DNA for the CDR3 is TGTGCTAGTCGAGCGAAGGGGGCCCTGGGCTACACCTTC.

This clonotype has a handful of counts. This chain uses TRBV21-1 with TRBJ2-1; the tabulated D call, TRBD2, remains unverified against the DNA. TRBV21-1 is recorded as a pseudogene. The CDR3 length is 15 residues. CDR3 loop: CASSGPILSYNEQFF. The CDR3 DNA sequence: TGTGCCAGCAGCGGGCCCATCCTCTCCTACAATGAGCAGTTCTTC.

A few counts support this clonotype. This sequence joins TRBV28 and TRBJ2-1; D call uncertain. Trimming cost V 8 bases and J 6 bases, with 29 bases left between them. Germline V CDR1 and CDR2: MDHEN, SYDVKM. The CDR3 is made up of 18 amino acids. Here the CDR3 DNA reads TGTGCCAGCGCCATACCCGGAGACGGATACATCTTAAGCAATGAGCAGTTCTTC. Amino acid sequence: CASAIPGDGYILSNEQFF. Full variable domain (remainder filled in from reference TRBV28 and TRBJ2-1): DVKVTQSSRYLVKRTGEKVFLECVQDMDHENMFWYRQDPGLGLRLIYFSYDVKMKEKGDIPEGYSVSREKKERFSLILESASTNQTSMYLCASAIPGDGYILSNEQFFGPGTRLTVL.

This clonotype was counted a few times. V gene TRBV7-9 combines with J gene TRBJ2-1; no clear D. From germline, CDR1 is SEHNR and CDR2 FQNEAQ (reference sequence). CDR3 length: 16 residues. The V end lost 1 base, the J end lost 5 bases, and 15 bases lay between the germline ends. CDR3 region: CASSLDGRNQDNEQFF. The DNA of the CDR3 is TGTGCCAGCAGCTTAGATGGCAGAAATCAAGACAATGAGCAGTTCTTC.

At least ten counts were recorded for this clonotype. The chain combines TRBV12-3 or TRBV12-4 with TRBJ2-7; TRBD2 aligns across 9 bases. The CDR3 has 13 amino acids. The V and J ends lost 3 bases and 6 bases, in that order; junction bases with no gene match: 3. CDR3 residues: CASSLGTSREQYF. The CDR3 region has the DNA TGTGCCAGCAGTTTGGGGACTAGCCGCGAGCAGTACTTC.

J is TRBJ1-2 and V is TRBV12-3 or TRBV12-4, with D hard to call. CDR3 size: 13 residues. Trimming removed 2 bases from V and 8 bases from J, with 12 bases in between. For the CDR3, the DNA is TGTGCCAGCAGTTTATCGGGCCCCGCGGGCTACACCTTC. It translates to CASSLSGPAGYTF.

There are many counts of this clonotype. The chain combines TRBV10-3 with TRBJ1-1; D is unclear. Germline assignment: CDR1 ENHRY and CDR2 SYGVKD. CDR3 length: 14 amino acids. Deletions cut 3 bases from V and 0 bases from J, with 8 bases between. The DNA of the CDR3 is TGTGCCATCAGTGACGGCAGTTTGAACACTGAAGCTTTCTTT. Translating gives CAISDGSLNTEAFF.

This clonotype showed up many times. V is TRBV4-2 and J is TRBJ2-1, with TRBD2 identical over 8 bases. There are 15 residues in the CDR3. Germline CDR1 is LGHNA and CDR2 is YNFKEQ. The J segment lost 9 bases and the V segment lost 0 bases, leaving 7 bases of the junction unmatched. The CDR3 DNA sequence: TGTGCCAGCAGCCAAGAGGGGACTAGTGTTGCTGAGCAGTTCTTC. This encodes CASSQEGTSVAEQFF.

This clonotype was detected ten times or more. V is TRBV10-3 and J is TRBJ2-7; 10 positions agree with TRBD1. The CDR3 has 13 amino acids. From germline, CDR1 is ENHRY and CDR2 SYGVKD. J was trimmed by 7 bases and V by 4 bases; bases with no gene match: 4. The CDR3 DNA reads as TGTGCCATCAGTGGACAGGGGGCGGGAGAGCAGTACTTC. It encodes CAISGQGAGEQYF.

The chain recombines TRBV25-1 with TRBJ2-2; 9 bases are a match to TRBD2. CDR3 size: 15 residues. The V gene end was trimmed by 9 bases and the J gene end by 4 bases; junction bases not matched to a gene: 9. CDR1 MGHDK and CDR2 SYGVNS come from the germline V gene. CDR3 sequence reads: CASFPGTSPTGELFF. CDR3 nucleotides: TGTGCCAGTTTCCCCGGGACTAGCCCCACCGGGGAGCTGTTTTTT.

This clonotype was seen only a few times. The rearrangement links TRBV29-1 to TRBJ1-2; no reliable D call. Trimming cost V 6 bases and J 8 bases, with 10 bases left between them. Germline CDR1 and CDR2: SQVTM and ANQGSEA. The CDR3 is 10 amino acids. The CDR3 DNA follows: TGCAGCGTGACGCGAGGGGGCTACACCTTC. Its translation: CSVTRGGYTF.

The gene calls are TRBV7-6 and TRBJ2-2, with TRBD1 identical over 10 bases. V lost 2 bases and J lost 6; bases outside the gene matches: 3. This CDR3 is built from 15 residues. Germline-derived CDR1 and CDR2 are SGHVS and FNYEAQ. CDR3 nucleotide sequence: TGTGCCAGCAGCTTATCCGGGACAGGGGCCGGGGAGCTGTTTTTT. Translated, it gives CASSLSGTGAGELFF.

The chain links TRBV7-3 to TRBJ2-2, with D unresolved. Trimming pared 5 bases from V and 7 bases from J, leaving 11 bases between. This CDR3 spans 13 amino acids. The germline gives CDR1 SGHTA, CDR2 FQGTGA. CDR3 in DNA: TGTGCCAGCAGCCCCCTTAGGGACGGGGAGCTGTTTTTT. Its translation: CASSPLRDGELFF.

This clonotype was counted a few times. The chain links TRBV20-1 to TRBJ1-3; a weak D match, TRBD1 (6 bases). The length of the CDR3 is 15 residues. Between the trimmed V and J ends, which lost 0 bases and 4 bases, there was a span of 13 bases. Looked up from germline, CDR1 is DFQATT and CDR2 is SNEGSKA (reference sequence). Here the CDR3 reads CSAREGWGLGNTIYF. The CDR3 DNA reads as TGCAGTGCTAGAGAGGGGTGGGGGCTGGGAAACACCATATATTTT.

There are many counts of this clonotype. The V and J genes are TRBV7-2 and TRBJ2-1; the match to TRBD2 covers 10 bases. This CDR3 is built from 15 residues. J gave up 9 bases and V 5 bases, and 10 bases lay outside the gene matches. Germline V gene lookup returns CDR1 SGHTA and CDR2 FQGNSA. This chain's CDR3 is CASSPPGLAQGEQFF. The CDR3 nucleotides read TGTGCCAGCAGCCCCCCGGGACTAGCGCAGGGTGAGCAGTTCTTC.

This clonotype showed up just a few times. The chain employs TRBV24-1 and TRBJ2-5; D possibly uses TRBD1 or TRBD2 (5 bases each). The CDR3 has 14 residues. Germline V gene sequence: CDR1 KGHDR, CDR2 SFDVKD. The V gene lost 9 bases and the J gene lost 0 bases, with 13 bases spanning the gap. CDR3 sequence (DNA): TGTGCCACCGGACCGGGACGGAACCAAGAGACCCAGTACTTC. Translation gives CATGPGRNQETQYF.

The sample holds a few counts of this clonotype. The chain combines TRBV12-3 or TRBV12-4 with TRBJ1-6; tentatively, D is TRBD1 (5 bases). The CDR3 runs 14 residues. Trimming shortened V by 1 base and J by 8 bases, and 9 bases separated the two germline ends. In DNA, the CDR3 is TGTGCCAGCAGTTTAGACGGGGCCTATTCACCCCTCCACTTT. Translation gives CASSLDGAYSPLHF.

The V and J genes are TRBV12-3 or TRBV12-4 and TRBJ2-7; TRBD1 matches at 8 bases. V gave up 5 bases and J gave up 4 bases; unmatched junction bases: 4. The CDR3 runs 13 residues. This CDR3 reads CASSGTGSYEQYF. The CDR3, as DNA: TGTGCCAGCAGTGGGACAGGTTCTTACGAGCAGTACTTC.

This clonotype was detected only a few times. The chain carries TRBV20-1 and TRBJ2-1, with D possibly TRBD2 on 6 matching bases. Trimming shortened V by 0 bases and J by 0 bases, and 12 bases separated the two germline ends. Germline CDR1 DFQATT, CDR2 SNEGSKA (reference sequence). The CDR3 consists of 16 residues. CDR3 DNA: TGCAGTGCTAGAGATCGATTGCGGGGCTCCTACAATGAGCAGTTCTTC. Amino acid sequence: CSARDRLRGSYNEQFF.

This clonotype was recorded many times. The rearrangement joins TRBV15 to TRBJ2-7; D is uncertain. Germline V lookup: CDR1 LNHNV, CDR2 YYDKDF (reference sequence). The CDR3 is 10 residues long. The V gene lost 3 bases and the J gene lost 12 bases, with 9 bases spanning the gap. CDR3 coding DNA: TGTGCCACCAGCAGCGACCAATGGTACTTC. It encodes CATSSDQWYF.

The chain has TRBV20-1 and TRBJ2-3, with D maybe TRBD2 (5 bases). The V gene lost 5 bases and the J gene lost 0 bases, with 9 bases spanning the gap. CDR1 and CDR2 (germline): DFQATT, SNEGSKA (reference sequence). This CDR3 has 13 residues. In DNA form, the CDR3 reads TGCAGTGCTTTTAGCGAAAGCACAGATACGCAGTATTTT. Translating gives CSAFSESTDTQYF.

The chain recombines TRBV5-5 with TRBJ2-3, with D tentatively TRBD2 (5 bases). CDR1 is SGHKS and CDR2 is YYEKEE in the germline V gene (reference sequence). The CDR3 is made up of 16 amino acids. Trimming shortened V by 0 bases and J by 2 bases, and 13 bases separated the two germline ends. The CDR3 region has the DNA TGTGCCAGCAGCTTGGCCGGGGTTGCGGCCACAGATACGCAGTATTTT. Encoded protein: CASSLAGVAATDTQYF. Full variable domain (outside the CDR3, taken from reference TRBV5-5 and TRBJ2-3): DAGVTQSPTHLIKTRGQQVTLRCSPISGHKSVSWYQQVLGQGPQFIFQYYEKEERGRGNFPDRFSARQFPNYSSELNVNALLLGDSALYLCASSLAGVAATDTQYFGPGTRLTVL.

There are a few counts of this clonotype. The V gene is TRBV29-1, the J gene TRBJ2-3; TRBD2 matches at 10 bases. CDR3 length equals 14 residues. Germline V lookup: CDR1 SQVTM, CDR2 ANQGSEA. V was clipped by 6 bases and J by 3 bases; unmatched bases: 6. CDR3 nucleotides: TGCAGCGTACCCACTAGCGGGAAAACAGATACGCAGTATTTT. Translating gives CSVPTSGKTDTQYF.

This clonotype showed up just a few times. CDR3 bases: TGTGCCACCAGCGGGGACACCATATATTTT. Protein product: CATSGDTIYF. The V gene is TRBV28, the J gene TRBJ1-3; D unresolved. Trimming shortened V by 10 bases and J by 8 bases, and 9 bases separated the two germline ends. Per the germline V gene, CDR1 is MDHEN and CDR2 is SYDVKM. The CDR3 sequence is 10 residues long.